The present TCR beta chain was sequenced within a study of beta chain features in type 1 diabetes. Overall study: There were around 100,000,000 sorted cells examined across all samples.

The germline V gene has CDR1 GTSNPN and CDR2 SVGIG (reference sequence). This CDR3 spans 12 amino acids. Trimming at V came to 5 bases and at J to 5 bases, leaving 3 bases not matched to a gene. Stem cell-like memory, regulatory, central memory and naive CD4+ cells were sorted via CD45RO/CCR7/CD25/CD127/CD95/CD27. This clone was recorded a few times. Its matching antigen is unknown. Findings and limits, study-wide: Fewer junction insertions and more nucleotide deletions appeared in type 1 diabetes patients. Moderately but significantly shorter TCRB CDR3s were found in Type 1 diabetes patients in all four CD4+ subsets.

All of the isolated RNA was reverse transcribed, so expressed TCRB transcripts were sequenced. Naive, central memory and regulatory T cell samples yielded around 3.9 million reads on average. Repertoires were generated with immunoSEQ multiplex PCR, while TCRdb's copy carries only in-frame clones and drops some. The sample consists of about 170,000 clones, approximately 8% of them appearing once. V and J are TRBV30 and TRBJ1-1; 9 positions match TRBD1. This sequence originates from a man aged 18 to 30 with type 1 diabetes. The sample comprised central memory CD4+ T cells from blood. Here the CDR3 reads CAWGTGITEAFF. CDR3 in DNA: TGTGCCTGGGGGACAGGGATTACTGAAGCTTTCTTT.